Each of the 20 T cell receptor beta chains below was sequenced from the same sample in a study of shared clonotypes between healthy human individuals. It was CD45RO-negative cells, positively selected for CCR7, that made up naive CD8 cells, with terminally differentiated effector memory CD45RA+ cells excluded. Profiling relied on immunoSEQ multiplex PCR, and the TCRdb table lists in-frame clones only, not all of them. Of about 2.1 million clones detected, around 93% appear once; the ten largest clones hold under 2%. The sample was naive CD8+ T cells from PBMCs. The origin of the receptors is a young man in good health. Some clones in this sample may be carry-over from other donors' samples.

The rearrangement joins TRBV4-2 to TRBJ2-7; no reliable D call. The CDR3 spans 17 residues. Trimming removed 1 base at V and 0 bases at J, with 16 bases between. CDR1 is LGHNA and CDR2 is YNFKEQ in the germline V gene. The CDR3 sequence: CASSQAWPGPTSYEQYF. CDR3 bases: TGTGCCAGCAGCCAAGCCTGGCCAGGCCCAACCTCCTACGAGCAGTACTTC.

Concerning this clone: Other DNA variants within this sample encode the same CDR3. V is TRBV27 and J is TRBJ2-2; D is undetermined. The germline CDR1 and CDR2 sequences are MNHEY and SMNVEV (reference sequence). The CDR3 is 11 amino acids. V lost 6 bases and J lost 5, with 4 bases in between. The CDR3 is CASSSTGELFF. CDR3 in DNA: TGTGCCAGCAGCTCGACCGGGGAGCTGTTTTTT.

The gene calls are TRBV2 and TRBJ2-1; maybe TRBD2 (5 bases). From germline, CDR1 is SNHLY and CDR2 FYNNEI. This CDR3 has 13 residues. V dropped 7 bases and J dropped 4 bases, with 11 bases sitting between them. The CDR3 region is CASTERGYNEQFF. CDR3 nucleotides: TGTGCCAGCACCGAACGAGGGTACAATGAGCAGTTCTTC.

In DNA, the CDR3 is TGTGCCAGCAGCTTAGTTGGGGGTGGAGTCGCTGAAGCTTTCTTT. Translation gives CASSLVGGGVAEAFF. V is TRBV7-2 and J is TRBJ1-1; TRBD1 might be the D (5 bases). V lost 1 base, J lost 6 bases, and 15 bases lay in between. This CDR3 has 15 residues. From germline, CDR1 is SGHTA and CDR2 FQGNSA.

The V call is TRBV4-2, the J call TRBJ2-6, with D uncertain. There are 16 residues in the CDR3. CDR1 and CDR2 (germline): LGHNA, YNFKEQ. Trimming cost V 0 bases and J 0 bases, with 6 bases left between them. The CDR3 here is CASSQDFHSGANVLTF. The CDR3 DNA sequence: TGTGCCAGCAGCCAAGATTTCCACTCTGGGGCCAACGTCCTGACTTTC.

This chain uses TRBV7-9 with TRBJ2-2, with D possibly matching TRBD2 (5 bases). The CDR3 covers 15 residues. Germline V lookup: CDR1 SEHNR, CDR2 FQNEAQ (reference sequence). V gave up 0 bases and J gave up 6 bases, with 11 bases separating them. CDR3 amino acids: CASSLADPGSGELFF. Written as DNA, the CDR3 is TGTGCCAGCAGCTTAGCGGATCCGGGGTCCGGGGAGCTGTTTTTT.

The chain carries TRBV11-2 and TRBJ2-1; TRBD2 matches at 10 bases. The CDR3 totals 18 residues. The V and J ends lost 3 bases and 0 bases, in that order; junction bases with no gene match: 8. Per the germline V gene, CDR1 is SGHAT and CDR2 is FQNNGV. The CDR3 is CASSFVASSGSSYNEQFF. CDR3 nucleotide sequence: TGTGCCAGCAGCTTCGTGGCGTCTAGCGGGAGCTCCTACAATGAGCAGTTCTTC.

V usage is TRBV7-9 and J usage is TRBJ2-7; TRBD1 might be the D (5 bases). Deletions cut 6 bases from V and 3 bases from J, with 18 bases between. Germline V gives CDR1 SEHNR, CDR2 FQNEAQ (reference sequence). CDR3 length: 15 residues. The CDR3 here is CASSQGPRVIYEQYF. Here the CDR3 DNA reads TGTGCCAGCAGTCAGGGTCCCCGGGTTATCTACGAGCAGTACTTC.

The chain employs TRBV5-1 and TRBJ1-1; TRBD1 agrees at 9 bases. Germline V gene sequence: CDR1 SGHRS, CDR2 YFSETQ. CDR3 length: 15 amino acids. J was trimmed by 6 bases and V by 2 bases; bases with no gene match: 8. The CDR3 is CASSFGPTGGPEAFF. CDR3 nucleotides: TGCGCCAGCAGCTTCGGACCCACAGGGGGCCCTGAAGCTTTCTTT.

On this clone: Other nucleotide sequences in the sample specify the same CDR3. The chain joins TRBV9 to TRBJ2-5; no firm D call. The CDR3 covers 14 residues. The V end lost 5 bases, the J end lost 1 base, and 12 bases lay between the germline ends. Germline loops: CDR1 SGDLS, CDR2 YYNGEE. The CDR3 DNA sequence: TGTGCCAGCAGTGGCTCCGGGCCCCAAGAGACCCAGTACTTC. Translation: CASSGSGPQETQYF.

For this clone: The sample holds other DNA sequences that translate to the same CDR3. This chain links TRBV7-9 with TRBJ2-7, with 8 bases that match TRBD1. Germline V lookup: CDR1 SEHNR, CDR2 FQNEAQ (reference sequence). The CDR3 has 15 amino acids. The J segment lost 3 bases and the V segment lost 1 base, leaving 5 bases of the junction unmatched. This chain's CDR3 is CASSLGGTGHYEQYF. The DNA for the CDR3 is TGTGCCAGCAGCTTAGGGGGGACAGGACACTACGAGCAGTACTTC.

The V gene is TRBV27, the J gene TRBJ2-7; D unclear. The germline V gene has CDR1 MNHEY and CDR2 SMNVEV (reference sequence). The CDR3 is made up of 15 amino acids. V dropped 5 bases and J dropped 6 bases, with 20 bases sitting between them. Here the CDR3 reads CASSTRTPPTGEQYF. Here the CDR3 DNA reads TGTGCCAGCAGTACCCGGACCCCACCGACGGGCGAGCAGTACTTC.

This CDR3 is CASSTRGGTSPSTANVLTF. The CDR3 DNA follows: TGTGCCAGCAGCACACGGGGCGGGACTAGCCCCTCCACGGCCAACGTCCTGACTTTC. The J gene is TRBJ2-6, the V gene TRBV7-5; the listed D gene, TRBD2, was not tested against the DNA. TRBV7-5 is tagged as a pseudogene. This CDR3 is built from 19 residues.

This sequence joins TRBV11-3 and TRBJ2-2, with 8 positions matching TRBD2. J was trimmed by 4 bases and V by 4 bases; bases with no gene match: 8. Germline CDR1 reads SGHNT; CDR2 reads YENEEA. This CDR3 has 16 amino acids. CDR3: CASSSLAGGITGELFF. The DNA for the CDR3 is TGTGCCAGCAGCTCCCTAGCGGGCGGTATCACCGGGGAGCTGTTTTTT.

V gene TRBV28 combines with J gene TRBJ1-1, with D unresolved. Germline-derived CDR1 and CDR2 are MDHEN and SYDVKM. Trimming pared 6 bases from V and 4 bases from J, leaving 12 bases between. This CDR3 is 13 amino acids long. CDR3 DNA: TGTGCCAGCAGCCCCAAGCTGGGCACTGAAGCTTTCTTT. This codes for CASSPKLGTEAFF. The full variable domain, its missing parts supplied by reference TRBV28 and TRBJ1-1, is DVKVTQSSRYLVKRTGEKVFLECVQDMDHENMFWYRQDPGLGLRLIYFSYDVKMKEKGDIPEGYSVSREKKERFSLILESASTNQTSMYLCASSPKLGTEAFFGQGTRLTVV.

The CDR3 bases are TGCGCCAGCAGCTTGGACAGGGGAACACTAGAGACCCAGTACTTC. Its protein product is CASSLDRGTLETQYF. The chain combines TRBV5-1 with TRBJ2-5, with 7 bases aligning to TRBD1. This CDR3 has 15 residues. V gave up 0 bases and J gave up 4 bases; unmatched junction bases: 6. Germline V CDR1 and CDR2: SGHRS, YFSETQ.

This chain joins TRBV19 and TRBJ2-7; 8 bases match TRBD1. Looked up from germline, CDR1 is LNHDA and CDR2 is SQIVND (reference sequence). V was pared by 3 bases and J by 2 bases, with 6 bases of the junction left unmatched. CDR3 length: 15 amino acids. CDR3 bases: TGTGCCAGTAGTATTGACAGGGGACTTCCCTACGAGCAGTACTTC. Its translation is CASSIDRGLPYEQYF.

This chain uses TRBV28 with TRBJ2-7; 10 positions match TRBD2. After removal of 1 base from V and 5 bases from J, the junction contained 5 bases not matched to a gene. This CDR3 has 15 amino acids. Per germline, CDR1 MDHEN and CDR2 SYDVKM. The CDR3: CASSLSASGSDEQYF. CDR3 in DNA: TGTGCCAGCAGTTTATCCGCTAGCGGGAGCGACGAGCAGTACTTC.

The V call is TRBV9, the J call TRBJ1-2, with 7 bases fitting TRBD1. Germline CDR1 is SGDLS and CDR2 is YYNGEE. This CDR3 spans 16 amino acids. The V and J ends lost 4 bases and 6 bases, in that order; junction bases with no gene match: 15. CDR3 residues: CASSPPGQALTDGYTF. Here the CDR3 DNA reads TGTGCCAGCAGCCCCCCCGGACAGGCCCTAACGGATGGCTACACCTTC.

Concerning this clone itself: Other DNA sequences from this sample encode an identical CDR3 as well. The chain recombines TRBV27 with TRBJ1-2; D possibly corresponds to TRBD1 (6 bases). Germline-derived CDR1 and CDR2 are MNHEY and SMNVEV (reference sequence). The V gene lost 2 bases and the J gene lost 4 bases, with 8 bases spanning the gap. The CDR3 consists of 13 residues. CDR3 coding DNA: TGTGCCAGCAGTTTAGCAGGGGCCTATGGCTACACCTTC. Its protein product is CASSLAGAYGYTF.